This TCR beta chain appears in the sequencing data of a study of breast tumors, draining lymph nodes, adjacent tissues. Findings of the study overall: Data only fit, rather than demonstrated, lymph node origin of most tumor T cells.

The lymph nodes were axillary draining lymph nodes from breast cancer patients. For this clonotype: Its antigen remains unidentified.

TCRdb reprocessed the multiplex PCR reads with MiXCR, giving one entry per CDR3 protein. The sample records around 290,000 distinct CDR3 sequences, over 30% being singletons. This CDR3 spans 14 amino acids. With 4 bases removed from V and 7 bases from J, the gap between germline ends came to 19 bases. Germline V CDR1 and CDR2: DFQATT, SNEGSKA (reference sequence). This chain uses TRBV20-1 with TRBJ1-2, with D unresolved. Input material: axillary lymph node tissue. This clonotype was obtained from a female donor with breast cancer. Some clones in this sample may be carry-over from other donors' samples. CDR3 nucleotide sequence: TGCAGTGCTAACCCCGGACGGGCACGAATTGGCTACACCTTC. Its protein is CSANPGRARIGYTF.